These T cell receptor beta chains were read from a single sample in a study of blood T cell repertoires in COVID-19. The protocol was immunoSEQ multiplex PCR, while the TCRdb copy is restricted to in-frame clones and leaves out a portion. The profile covers 300,000 to 350,000 clones, with approximately 90% appearing a single time and 1.5% to 2% taken by the ten largest. Sequencing was carried out using peripheral blood. Receptor source: a woman under 40 with COVID-19, enrolled during active disease. Both conserved end residues are part of each CDR3. Fields, in order: J gene, V gene, D gene, clone size, CDR3 DNA, CDR3 protein. D genes are given only for firm matches. Only some rows state a clone size, as once, few, many or a class for expanded clones.

j_gene: TRBJ1-3
v_gene: TRBV7-9
d_gene: -
abundance: -
CDR3nt: TGTGCCAGCAGCTTATCGTTAGTGGCTGGAAACACCATATATTTT
CDR3aa: CASSLSLVAGNTIYF

j_gene: TRBJ1-4
v_gene: TRBV27
d_gene: -
abundance: -
CDR3nt: TGTGCCAGCAGTTTAACGGGGGGGGGTAATGAAAAACTGTTTTTT
CDR3aa: CASSLTGGGNEKLFF

j_gene: TRBJ1-1
v_gene: TRBV6-6
d_gene: -
abundance: -
CDR3nt: TGTGCCAGCAGTTACCAGGGGATGATGAACACTGAAGCTTTCTTT
CDR3aa: CASSYQGMMNTEAFF

j_gene: TRBJ2-5
v_gene: TRBV24-1
d_gene: TRBD2
abundance: -
CDR3nt: TGTGCCACCAGTGATGGCGGGGGGCCTGGCCAAGAGACCCAGTACTTC
CDR3aa: CATSDGGGPGQETQYF

j_gene: TRBJ2-1
v_gene: TRBV11-3
d_gene: TRBD1
abundance: -
CDR3nt: TGTGCCAGCAGCGTCGGGACAGGGTACGCTGAGCAGTTCTTC
CDR3aa: CASSVGTGYAEQFF

j_gene: TRBJ2-3
v_gene: TRBV5-4
d_gene: -
abundance: -
CDR3nt: TGTGCCAGCAGTTCACTAGAGGGTACGCAGTATTTT
CDR3aa: CASSSLEGTQYF

j_gene: TRBJ2-3
v_gene: TRBV2
d_gene: TRBD1
abundance: -
CDR3nt: TGTGCCAGCAGTACGGGACAGGGGTACACAGATACGCAGTATTTT
CDR3aa: CASSTGQGYTDTQYF

j_gene: TRBJ2-3
v_gene: TRBV5-6
d_gene: -
abundance: -
CDR3nt: TGTGCCAGCAGCCTACTACAGGGTAACACAGATACGCAGTATTTT
CDR3aa: CASSLLQGNTDTQYF

j_gene: TRBJ2-3
v_gene: TRBV5-4
d_gene: TRBD2
abundance: once
CDR3nt: TGTGCCAGCAGCTTGTTAGGCGGGGAGGGAGATACGCAGTATTTT
CDR3aa: CASSLLGGEGDTQYF

j_gene: TRBJ2-5
v_gene: TRBV15
d_gene: TRBD2
abundance: -
CDR3nt: TGTGCCACCAGGACTACTTTAGGGGAGGGTGGAGAGACCCAGTACTTC
CDR3aa: CATRTTLGEGGETQYF

j_gene: TRBJ1-1
v_gene: TRBV6-1
d_gene: -
abundance: -
CDR3nt: TGTGCCAGCAGTGAGCTACTCCAGGACACTGAAGCTTTCTTT
CDR3aa: CASSELLQDTEAFF

j_gene: TRBJ1-6
v_gene: TRBV27
d_gene: -
abundance: -
CDR3nt: TGTGCCAGCAGTACCCTAGCGGATTCACCCCTCCACTTT
CDR3aa: CASSTLADSPLHF

j_gene: TRBJ1-3
v_gene: TRBV5-4
d_gene: -
abundance: few
CDR3nt: TGTGCCAGCAGCTTGGGGGCAGGGGATGGAAACACCATATATTTT
CDR3aa: CASSLGAGDGNTIYF

j_gene: TRBJ1-4
v_gene: TRBV4-1
d_gene: TRBD1
abundance: -
CDR3nt: TGCGCCAGCAGCCAACTTAATTACAACAGGGGTGAAAAACTGTTTTTT
CDR3aa: CASSQLNYNRGEKLFF

j_gene: TRBJ1-2
v_gene: TRBV7-8
d_gene: -
abundance: -
CDR3nt: TGTGCCAGCAGCTTACGGGGGGCCAGGGGCTACACCTTC
CDR3aa: CASSLRGARGYTF

j_gene: TRBJ2-5
v_gene: TRBV7-3
d_gene: TRBD2
abundance: few
CDR3nt: TGTGCCAGCAGCGGAACGGGACTAGCTGAGGAGACCCAGTACTTC
CDR3aa: CASSGTGLAEETQYF

j_gene: TRBJ1-5
v_gene: TRBV28
d_gene: -
abundance: -
CDR3nt: TGTGCCAGCAGTTTTGGAGCGTATAGCAATCAGCCCCAGCATTTT
CDR3aa: CASSFGAYSNQPQHF

j_gene: TRBJ1-1
v_gene: TRBV5-4
d_gene: -
abundance: -
CDR3nt: TGTGCCAGCAGCTCGGGGGGGGACCTTGCCTCGATCACTGAAGCTTTCTTT
CDR3aa: CASSSGGDLASITEAFF

j_gene: TRBJ1-2
v_gene: TRBV7-2
d_gene: TRBD1
abundance: few
CDR3nt: TGTGCCAGCAGCTTCGGACAGGGCGTCGGCTATGGCTACACCTTC
CDR3aa: CASSFGQGVGYGYTF

j_gene: TRBJ1-4
v_gene: TRBV19
d_gene: -
abundance: -
CDR3nt: TGTGCCAGTAGTTCCCTCCCCGGGGGACGGAGTGAAAAACTGTTTTTT
CDR3aa: CASSSLPGGRSEKLFF

j_gene: TRBJ1-2
v_gene: TRBV18
d_gene: -
abundance: -
CDR3nt: TGTGCCAGCTCAGGGTCGACGGGAGCTAACTATGGCTACACCTTC
CDR3aa: CASSGSTGANYGYTF

j_gene: TRBJ1-5
v_gene: TRBV4-1
d_gene: -
abundance: -
CDR3nt: TGCGCCAGCAGCCAAGTAGGGGCAAGGAGCAATCAGCCCCAGCATTTT
CDR3aa: CASSQVGARSNQPQHF

j_gene: TRBJ1-2
v_gene: TRBV7-2
d_gene: TRBD1
abundance: once
CDR3nt: TGTGCCAGCAGCTGGGACAGGGGGCTAAACTATGGCTACACCTTC
CDR3aa: CASSWDRGLNYGYTF

j_gene: TRBJ2-3
v_gene: TRBV5-4
d_gene: TRBD2
abundance: -
CDR3nt: TGTGCCAGCAGCTTGAGGCTAGCGGGAGGGGATACGCAGTATTTT
CDR3aa: CASSLRLAGGDTQYF

j_gene: TRBJ1-5
v_gene: TRBV4-2
d_gene: TRBD1
abundance: -
CDR3nt: TGTGCCAGCAGCCAAGGGGGGACAGGGGTAAATCAGCCCCAGCATTTT
CDR3aa: CASSQGGTGVNQPQHF

j_gene: TRBJ1-1
v_gene: TRBV20-1
d_gene: TRBD1
abundance: -
CDR3nt: TGCAGTGCTAGTCAGGGGGAAACTGAAGCTTTCTTT
CDR3aa: CSASQGETEAFF

j_gene: TRBJ2-3
v_gene: TRBV15
d_gene: TRBD2
abundance: -
CDR3nt: TGTGCCACCAGCAGCGGAGGGAGGGGCGGCGCAGATACGCAGTATTTT
CDR3aa: CATSSGGRGGADTQYF

j_gene: TRBJ1-2
v_gene: TRBV21-1
d_gene: -
abundance: -
CDR3nt: TGTGCCAGCGACCTTCACGGAGGGCCTTCTAACTATGGCTACACCTTC
CDR3aa: CASDLHGGPSNYGYTF

j_gene: TRBJ1-1
v_gene: TRBV29-1
d_gene: -
abundance: -
CDR3nt: TGCAGCGTTGGCCGGGGGAGGGCTGAAGCTTTCTTT
CDR3aa: CSVGRGRAEAFF

j_gene: TRBJ2-3
v_gene: TRBV6-2/TRBV6-3
d_gene: TRBD2
abundance: -
CDR3nt: TGTGCCAGCAGTTACGTTGCGGGGGACACAGATACGCAGTATTTT
CDR3aa: CASSYVAGDTDTQYF

j_gene: TRBJ1-6
v_gene: TRBV30
d_gene: -
abundance: -
CDR3nt: TGTGCCTGGAGCTCAGGGGTCGCCTATAATTCACCCCTCCACTTT
CDR3aa: CAWSSGVAYNSPLHF